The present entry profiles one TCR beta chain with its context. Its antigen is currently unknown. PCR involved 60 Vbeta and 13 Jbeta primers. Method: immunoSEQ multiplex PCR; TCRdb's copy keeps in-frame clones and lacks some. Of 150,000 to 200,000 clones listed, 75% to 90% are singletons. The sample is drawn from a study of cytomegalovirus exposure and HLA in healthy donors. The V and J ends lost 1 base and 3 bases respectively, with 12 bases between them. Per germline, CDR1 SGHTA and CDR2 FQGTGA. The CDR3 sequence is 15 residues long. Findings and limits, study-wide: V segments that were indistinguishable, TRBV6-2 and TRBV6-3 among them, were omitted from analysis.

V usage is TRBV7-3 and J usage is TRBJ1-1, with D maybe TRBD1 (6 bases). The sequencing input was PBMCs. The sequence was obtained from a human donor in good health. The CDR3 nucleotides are TGTGCCAGCAGCTTAATGGGGGCACCCCACACTGAAGCTTTCTTT. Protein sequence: CASSLMGAPHTEAFF.